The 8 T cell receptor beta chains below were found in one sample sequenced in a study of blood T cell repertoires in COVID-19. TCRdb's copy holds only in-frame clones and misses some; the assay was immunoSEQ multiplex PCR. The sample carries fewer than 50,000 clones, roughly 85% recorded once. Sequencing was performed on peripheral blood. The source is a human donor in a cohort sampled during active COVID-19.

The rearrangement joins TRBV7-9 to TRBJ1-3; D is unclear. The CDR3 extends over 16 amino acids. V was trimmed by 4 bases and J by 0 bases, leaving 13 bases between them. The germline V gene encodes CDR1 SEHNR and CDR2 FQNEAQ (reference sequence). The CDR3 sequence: CASSYLFGGSGNTIYF. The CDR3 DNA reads TGTGCCAGCAGCTATCTCTTCGGAGGCTCTGGAAACACCATATATTTT.

The CDR3 region is CASSPSLSGPYNEQFF. As DNA, the CDR3 is TGTGCCAGCAGCCCCTCCCTTTCAGGGCCCTACAATGAGCAGTTCTTC. This rearrangement joins TRBV7-9 to TRBJ2-1; TRBD1 is a possible D gene (5 bases). The V end lost 5 bases, the J end lost 2 bases, and 16 bases lay between the germline ends. Germline V gene data show CDR1 as SEHNR and CDR2 as FQNEAQ (reference sequence). CDR3 length: 16 residues.

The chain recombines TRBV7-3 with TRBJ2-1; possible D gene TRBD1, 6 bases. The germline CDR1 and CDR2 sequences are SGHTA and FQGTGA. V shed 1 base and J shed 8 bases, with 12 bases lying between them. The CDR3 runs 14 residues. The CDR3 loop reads CASSLIRGEDEQFF. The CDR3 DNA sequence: TGTGCCAGCAGCTTAATCAGGGGCGAGGATGAGCAGTTCTTC.

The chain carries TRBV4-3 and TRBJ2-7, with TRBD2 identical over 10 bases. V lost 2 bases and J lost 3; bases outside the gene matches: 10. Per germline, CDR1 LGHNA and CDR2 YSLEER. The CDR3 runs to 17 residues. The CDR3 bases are TGCGCCAGCAGCCAAAACTTACTAGCGGGGATCTACTACGAGCAGTACTTC. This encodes CASSQNLLAGIYYEQYF.

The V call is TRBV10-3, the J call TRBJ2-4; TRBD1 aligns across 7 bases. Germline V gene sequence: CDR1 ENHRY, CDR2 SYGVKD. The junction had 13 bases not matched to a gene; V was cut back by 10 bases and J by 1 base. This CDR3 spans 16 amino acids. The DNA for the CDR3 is TGTGCCACCTCTATAGACAGGGTCACGGCCAAAAACATTCAGTACTTC. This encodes CATSIDRVTAKNIQYF.

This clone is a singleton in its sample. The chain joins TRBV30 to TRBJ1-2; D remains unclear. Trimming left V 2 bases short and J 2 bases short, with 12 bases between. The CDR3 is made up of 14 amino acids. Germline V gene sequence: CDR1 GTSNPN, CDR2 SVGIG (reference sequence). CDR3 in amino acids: CAWSLTTGNYGYTF. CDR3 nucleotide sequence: TGTGCCTGGAGTCTAACCACCGGGAACTATGGCTACACCTTC.

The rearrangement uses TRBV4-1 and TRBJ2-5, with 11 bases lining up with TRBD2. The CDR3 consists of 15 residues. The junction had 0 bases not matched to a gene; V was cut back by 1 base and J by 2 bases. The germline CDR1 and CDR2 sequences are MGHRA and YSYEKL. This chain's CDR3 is CASSQGLAGQETQYF. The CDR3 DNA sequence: TGCGCCAGCAGCCAAGGACTAGCGGGGCAAGAGACCCAGTACTTC.

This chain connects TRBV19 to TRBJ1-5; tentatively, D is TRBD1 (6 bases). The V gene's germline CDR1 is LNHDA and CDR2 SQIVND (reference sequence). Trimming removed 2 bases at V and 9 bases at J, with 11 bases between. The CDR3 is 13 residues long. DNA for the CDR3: TGTGCCAGTAGTATACAGGCACAGGGGCCCCAGCATTTT. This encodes CASSIQAQGPQHF.